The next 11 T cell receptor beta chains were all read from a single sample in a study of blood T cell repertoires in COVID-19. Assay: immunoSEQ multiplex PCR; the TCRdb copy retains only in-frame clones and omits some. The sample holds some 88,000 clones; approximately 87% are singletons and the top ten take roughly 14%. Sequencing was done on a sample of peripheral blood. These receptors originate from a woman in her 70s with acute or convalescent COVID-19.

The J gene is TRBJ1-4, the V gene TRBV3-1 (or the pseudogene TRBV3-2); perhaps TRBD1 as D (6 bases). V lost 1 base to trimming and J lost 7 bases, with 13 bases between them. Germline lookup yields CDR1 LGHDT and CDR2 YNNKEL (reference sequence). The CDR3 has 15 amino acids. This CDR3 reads CASSQVQGLGEKLFF. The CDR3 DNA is TGTGCCAGCAGCCAAGTTCAGGGGTTGGGTGAAAAACTGTTTTTT.

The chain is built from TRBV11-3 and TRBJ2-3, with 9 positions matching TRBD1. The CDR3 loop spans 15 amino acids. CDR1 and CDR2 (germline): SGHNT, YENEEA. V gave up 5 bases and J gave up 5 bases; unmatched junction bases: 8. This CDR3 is CASSPAGTGIDTQYF. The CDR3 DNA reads TGTGCCAGCAGCCCGGCCGGGACAGGGATAGATACGCAGTATTTT.

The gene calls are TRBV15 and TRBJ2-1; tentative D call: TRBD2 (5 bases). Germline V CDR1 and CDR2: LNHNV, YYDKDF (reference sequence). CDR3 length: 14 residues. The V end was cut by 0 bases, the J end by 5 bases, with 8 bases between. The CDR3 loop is CATSRDAEDNEQFF. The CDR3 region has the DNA TGTGCCACCAGCAGAGATGCGGAGGACAATGAGCAGTTCTTC.

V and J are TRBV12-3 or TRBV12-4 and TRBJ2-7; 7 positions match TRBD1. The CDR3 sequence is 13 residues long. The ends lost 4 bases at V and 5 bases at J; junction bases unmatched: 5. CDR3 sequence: CASSYRGKNEQYV. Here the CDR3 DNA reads TGTGCCAGCAGTTACAGGGGTAAAAACGAGCAGTACGTC.

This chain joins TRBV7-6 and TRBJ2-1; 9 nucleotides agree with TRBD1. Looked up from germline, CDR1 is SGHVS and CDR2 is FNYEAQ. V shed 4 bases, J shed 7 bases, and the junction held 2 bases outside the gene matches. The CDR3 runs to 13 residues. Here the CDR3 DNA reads TGTGCCAGCAGCTCAGGGACAGGGAATGAGCAGTTCTTC. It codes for CASSSGTGNEQFF.

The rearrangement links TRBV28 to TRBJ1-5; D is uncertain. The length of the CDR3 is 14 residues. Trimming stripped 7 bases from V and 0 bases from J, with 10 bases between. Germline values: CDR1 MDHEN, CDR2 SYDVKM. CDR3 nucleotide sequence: TGTGCCAGCAAAGAGGCCTATAGCAATCAGCCCCAGCATTTT. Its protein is CASKEAYSNQPQHF.

The CDR3 protein is CASTGLVQSSNEKLFF. The DNA of the CDR3 is TGTGCCTCGACGGGATTAGTCCAGTCTTCTAATGAAAAACTGTTTTTT. The chain is built from TRBV16 and TRBJ1-4, with no clear D. The germline gives CDR1 KGHSY, CDR2 FQNENV. The germline V and J ends were trimmed by 11 bases and 3 bases, with 22 bases remaining between them. The CDR3 loop spans 16 amino acids.

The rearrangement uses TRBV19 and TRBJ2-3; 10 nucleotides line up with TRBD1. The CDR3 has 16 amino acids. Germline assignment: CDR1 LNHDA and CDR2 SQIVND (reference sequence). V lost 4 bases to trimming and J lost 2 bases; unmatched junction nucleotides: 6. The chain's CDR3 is CASSRGQGSPTDTQYF. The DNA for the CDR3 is TGTGCCAGTAGTAGGGGACAGGGGTCCCCCACAGATACGCAGTATTTT.

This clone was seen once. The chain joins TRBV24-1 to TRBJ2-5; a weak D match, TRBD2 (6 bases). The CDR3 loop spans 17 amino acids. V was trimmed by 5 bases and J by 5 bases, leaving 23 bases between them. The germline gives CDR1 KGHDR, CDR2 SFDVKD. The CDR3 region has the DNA TGTGCCACCAGTGCCCATTACGGGGGTGAGGGTGGGGAGACCCAGTACTTC. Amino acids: CATSAHYGGEGGETQYF.

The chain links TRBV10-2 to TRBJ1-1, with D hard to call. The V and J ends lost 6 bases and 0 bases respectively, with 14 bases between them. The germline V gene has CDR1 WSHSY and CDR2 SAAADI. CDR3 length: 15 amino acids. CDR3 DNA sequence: TGCGCCAGCAGCCCATCGGGGAGCATGAACACTGAAGCTTTCTTT. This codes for CASSPSGSMNTEAFF.

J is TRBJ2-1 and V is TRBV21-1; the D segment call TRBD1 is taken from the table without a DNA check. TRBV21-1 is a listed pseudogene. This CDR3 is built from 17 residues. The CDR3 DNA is TGTGCCAGCAGCAAGGACCCCGGGACACCCTTTTACAATGAGCAGTTCTTC. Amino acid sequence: CASSKDPGTPFYNEQFF.